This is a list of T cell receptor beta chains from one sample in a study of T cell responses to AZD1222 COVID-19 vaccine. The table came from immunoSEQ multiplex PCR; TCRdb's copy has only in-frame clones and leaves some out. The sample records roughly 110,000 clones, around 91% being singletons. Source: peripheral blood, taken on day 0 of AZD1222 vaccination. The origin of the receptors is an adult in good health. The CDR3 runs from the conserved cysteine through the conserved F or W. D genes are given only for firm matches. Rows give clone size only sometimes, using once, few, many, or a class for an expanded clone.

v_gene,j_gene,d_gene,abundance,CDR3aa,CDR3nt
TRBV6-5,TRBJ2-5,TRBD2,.,CASSLWTSRETQYF,TGTGCCAGCAGTTTGTGGACTAGCCGGGAGACCCAGTACTTC
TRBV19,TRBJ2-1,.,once,CASSIRRANEQFF,TGTGCCAGTAGTATCCGGCGGGCCAATGAGCAGTTCTTC
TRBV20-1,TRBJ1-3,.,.,CSAKSGNTIYF,TGCAGTGCAAAGTCTGGAAACACCATATATTTT
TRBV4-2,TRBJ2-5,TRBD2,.,CASSHNLGMTSGGGETQYF,TGTGCCAGCAGCCACAACCTGGGGATGACTAGCGGGGGTGGAGAGACCCAGTACTTC
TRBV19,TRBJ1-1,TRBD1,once,CASSLRAGQGAGAFF,TGTGCCAGTAGTCTCAGAGCGGGACAGGGGGCCGGGGCTTTCTTT
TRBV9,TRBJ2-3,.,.,CASGKGDTQYF,TGTGCCAGCGGGAAGGGAGATACGCAGTATTTT
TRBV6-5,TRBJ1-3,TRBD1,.,CASRQGAGNTIYF,TGTGCCAGCAGGCAGGGGGCTGGAAACACCATATATTTT
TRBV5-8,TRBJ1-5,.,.,CASSSDRGGIYLQHF,TGTGCCAGCAGCTCGGACAGAGGGGGGATCTATCTCCAGCATTTT
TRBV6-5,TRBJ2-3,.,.,CASSYGEITDTQYF,TGTGCCAGCAGTTACGGGGAAATAACAGATACGCAGTATTTT
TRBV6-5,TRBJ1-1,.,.,CASSYSGQGQIPAFF,TGTGCCAGCAGTTACTCCGGACAAGGGCAGATTCCTGCTTTCTTT